The 7 T cell receptor beta chains given below trace back to one sample, sequenced in a study of tumor-infiltrating lymphocytes in primary liver carcinoma. The researchers produced TCR beta cDNA from around 0.5 ug total RNA with a constant-region primer. Slightly modified ARM-PCR with three nested multiplex PCR rounds yielded TCR beta libraries. TRBV1-TRBV30 forward primers paired with a C-beta reverse primer drove the first two PCR rounds, 10 cycles each. TCRdb redid the calling of the multiplex PCR reads with MiXCR, one entry per CDR3 protein. The sample shows approximately 110,000 distinct CDR3 sequences, around 83% of them seen only once. The approximately 20-31 mg bulk tissue piece was not sorted before simultaneous RNA and DNA extraction. The sequencing sample was made of liver tumor tissue from sampling region 3. Subset reported: tumor region T3, left-lateral pole. The receptor set was obtained from a man in his forties or fifties with primary liver carcinoma and hepatitis B virus infection.

This sequence joins TRBV5-1 and TRBJ1-1; D perhaps matches TRBD1 (5 bases). Deletions cut 3 bases from V and 6 bases from J, with 18 bases between. The germline V gene has CDR1 SGHRS and CDR2 YFSETQ. The CDR3 spans 15 residues. CDR3 DNA: TGCGCCAGCAGCTCCAGGGAACGTCAGACCTCTGAAGCTTTCTTT. Its translation is CASSSRERQTSEAFF.

This clonotype has just one count. An end of the junction differs from the germline gene, which may be a read error. J is TRBJ1-1 and V is TRBV5-6; 8 nucleotides match TRBD1. Per germline, CDR1 SGHDT and CDR2 YYEEEE. This CDR3 comprises 14 residues. CDR3 DNA: TGTGCCAGTAGCGCACGACAGGGGCGGACTGAAGCTTCCTTT. This translates into CASSARQGRTEASF.

This chain joins TRBV4-1 and TRBJ2-5, with D unclear. Germline values: CDR1 MGHRA, CDR2 YSYEKL. Trimming stripped 0 bases from V and 8 bases from J, with 16 bases between. This CDR3 has 15 residues. The CDR3 nucleotides are TGCGCCAGCAGCCAAGATCTTTACTTGCAGGACACCCAGTACTTC. Amino acids: CASSQDLYLQDTQYF.

Notes on this clonotype: The conserved phenylalanine or tryptophan normally closing the CDR3 is absent here, so this likely arose from a read error. The chain uses TRBV11-2 and TRBJ2-1; 8 nucleotides align to TRBD2. The CDR3 covers 17 residues. The V gene's germline CDR1 is SGHAT and CDR2 FQNNGV. CDR3 protein: CVSSLDRGGRFYNEQFL. Here the CDR3 DNA reads TGTGTCAGCAGCTTAGATAGGGGCGGGAGGTTCTACAATGAACAGTTCTTA.

With respect to this clonotype: At one boundary the junction diverges from the germline segment, which might be a read error. This sequence joins TRBV5-8 and TRBJ2-5, with unresolved D. Germline V gives CDR1 SGHTS, CDR2 YDEGEE. This CDR3 has 15 residues. In DNA, the CDR3 is TGTGCCAGCAGGACGACGGACGGTAGGCAAGAGACCCAAAACTTC. Protein product: CASRTTDGRQETQNF.

The V call is TRBV5-1, the J call TRBJ2-7; 8 bases line up with TRBD2. Germline trimming cut 5 bases from V and 3 bases from J; bases unmatched to any gene: 4. Germline values: CDR1 SGHRS, CDR2 YFSETQ. The CDR3 contains 13 residues. The CDR3 DNA is TGCGCCAGCAGTGGACTAGCTATCTACGAGCAGTACTTC. Its translation: CASSGLAIYEQYF. The complete variable domain, with remaining parts taken from reference TRBV5-1 and TRBJ2-7, reads KAGVTQTPRYLIKTRGQQVTLSCSPISGHRSVSWYQQTPGQGLQFLFEYFSETQRNKGNFPGRFSGRQFSNSRSEMNVSTLELGDSALYLCASSGLAIYEQYFGPGTRLTVT.

A note on this clonotype: A junction boundary mismatches the germline segment, possibly from a read error. The CDR3 DNA follows: TGTGCTAGCAGCTTAAATCAGGGGGAGACTAGCACAGATACGCAGTATTTT. It is translated as CASSLNQGETSTDTQYF. The J gene is TRBJ2-3, the V gene TRBV11-2; 7 nucleotides agree with TRBD1. CDR1 is SGHAT and CDR2 is FQNNGV in the germline V gene. This CDR3 region has 17 residues.